One and the same sample provided the 10 T cell receptor beta chains below, sequenced in a study of T cells in Graves' hyperthyroidism and ophthalmopathy. Amplified TCR beta CDR3 regions derived from RNA transcripts. The HTBI primer set served for first-round RT-PCR of the TCR CDR3. TCRdb fed the multiplex PCR reads into MiXCR, producing one record per CDR3 protein. The sample includes roughly 570,000 distinct CDR3 sequences, approximately 44% of them seen just once. The source material was peripheral blood or thyroid tissue (not recorded which). The source of these receptors is a woman aged 18-30 years with Graves' hyperthyroidism.

Many counts were recorded for this clonotype. This chain connects TRBV4-1 to TRBJ1-1, with no clear D. The ends were cut back, 4 bases at V and 0 bases at J, with 6 bases in the middle. Germline V gene data show CDR1 as MGHRA and CDR2 as YSYEKL. This CDR3 comprises 13 residues. The CDR3 loop reads CASSRALNTEAFF. CDR3 in DNA: TGCGCCAGCAGCCGGGCCCTGAACACTGAAGCTTTCTTT.

The V call is TRBV29-1, the J call TRBJ1-1; the D gene is possibly TRBD1 (6 bases). The CDR3 runs to 12 residues. Trimming took off 6 bases at V and 1 base at J, with 9 bases between the two ends. Looked up from germline, CDR1 is SQVTM and CDR2 is ANQGSEA. Here the CDR3 reads CSVHRANTEAFF. CDR3 DNA: TGCAGCGTCCACAGGGCGAACACTGAAGCTTTCTTT.

This clonotype came up many times. The chain couples TRBV4-3 to TRBJ1-2, with 7 positions matching TRBD1. Unmatched junction bases numbered 7, after V lost 3 bases and J lost 0 bases. The length of the CDR3 is 16 residues. CDR1 LGHNA and CDR2 YSLEER come from the germline V gene. The CDR3 here is CASSQGTETANYGYTF. CDR3 bases: TGCGCCAGCAGCCAGGGGACAGAGACAGCTAACTATGGCTACACCTTC.

Ten or more counts support this clonotype. The chain has TRBV29-1 and TRBJ2-7; the D call may be TRBD1 or TRBD2 (5 bases each). CDR3 length: 15 residues. The V and J ends lost 0 bases and 0 bases respectively, with 12 bases between them. CDR1 SQVTM and CDR2 ANQGSEA come from the germline V gene. CDR3 nucleotides: TGCAGCGTTGAAGACCCGGCAGGGAGCTCCTACGAGCAGTACTTC. Translation gives CSVEDPAGSSYEQYF.

This clonotype was detected many times. The chain carries TRBV7-9 and TRBJ1-3; no reliable D call. V lost 2 bases and J 0 bases, leaving 5 bases between the germline ends. The CDR3 covers 14 residues. Germline V gives CDR1 SEHNR, CDR2 FQNEAQ (reference sequence). The CDR3 DNA sequence: TGTGCCAGCAGCTTACTAAGCTCTGGAAACACCATATATTTT. Translated: CASSLLSSGNTIYF.

The chain employs TRBV29-1 and TRBJ2-5; D is uncertain. Trimming removed 8 bases from V and 5 bases from J, with 6 bases in between. Germline V gives CDR1 SQVTM, CDR2 ANQGSEA. The CDR3 spans 9 residues. Here the CDR3 reads CSYDETQYF. DNA for the CDR3: TGCAGCTATGACGAGACCCAGTACTTC.

In this sample, this clonotype turned up many times. CDR3 protein: CASSGDRGLSEQYF. The CDR3 DNA follows: TGCGCCAGCAGCGGGGACAGGGGACTCTCCGAGCAGTACTTC. This chain links TRBV5-1 with TRBJ2-7, with 10 bases fitting TRBD1. After removal of 4 bases from V and 6 bases from J, the junction contained 7 bases not matched to a gene. Germline CDR1 reads SGHRS; CDR2 reads YFSETQ. The CDR3 is 14 residues long.

In this sample, this clonotype turned up many times. The gene calls are TRBV10-3 and TRBJ1-2, with 9 bases lining up with TRBD1. Per germline, CDR1 ENHRY and CDR2 SYGVKD. V lost 6 bases to trimming and J lost 6 bases; unmatched junction nucleotides: 11. The CDR3 loop spans 15 amino acids. The CDR3, as DNA: TGTGCCATCAGCGATCCGGGACAGGGAGGAAATGGCTACACCTTC. This gives the protein CAISDPGQGGNGYTF.

This clonotype was counted ten times or more. The chain uses TRBV20-1 and TRBJ1-1; tentative D call: TRBD1 (5 bases). V was shortened by 1 base and J by 7 bases, with 19 bases between the two germline ends. The CDR3 contains 15 residues. Germline V gene sequence: CDR1 DFQATT, CDR2 SNEGSKA (reference sequence). CDR3 nucleotide sequence: TGCAGTGCTAGAGCCCCGCGGACCGGAGGGGATGAAGCTTTCTTT. Translation: CSARAPRTGGDEAFF.

The chain joins TRBV20-1 to TRBJ2-7, with 7 bases aligning to TRBD2. The germline V gene has CDR1 DFQATT and CDR2 SNEGSKA (reference sequence). The CDR3 contains 14 residues. Trimming cost V 6 bases and J 3 bases; bases outside gene matches: 11. CDR3 residues: CSANNRGRDYEQYF. CDR3 sequence (DNA): TGCAGTGCCAATAATCGGGGGAGGGACTACGAGCAGTACTTC.